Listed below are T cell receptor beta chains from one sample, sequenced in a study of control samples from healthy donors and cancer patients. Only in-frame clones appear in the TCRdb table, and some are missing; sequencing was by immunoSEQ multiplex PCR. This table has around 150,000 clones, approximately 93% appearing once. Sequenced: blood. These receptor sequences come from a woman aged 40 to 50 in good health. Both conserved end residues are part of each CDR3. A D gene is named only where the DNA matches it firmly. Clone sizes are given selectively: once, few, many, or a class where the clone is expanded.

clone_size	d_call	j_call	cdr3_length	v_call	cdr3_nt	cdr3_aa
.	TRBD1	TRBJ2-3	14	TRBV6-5	TGTGCCAGCAGCGGACAGGGGGACACAGATACGCAGTATTTT	CASSGQGDTDTQYF
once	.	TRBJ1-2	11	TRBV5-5	TGTGCCAGCAGCTTGCAATATGGCTACACCTTC	CASSLQYGYTF
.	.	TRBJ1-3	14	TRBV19	TGTGCCAACGACCCAAACGAAACTGGAAACACCATATATTTT	CANDPNETGNTIYF
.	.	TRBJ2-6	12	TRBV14	TGTGCCAGCGGGGGGCAGGCCAACGTCCTGACTTTC	CASGGQANVLTF
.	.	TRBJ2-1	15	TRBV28	TGTGCCAGCAATAATGCGGAGAGCTCCTACAATGAGCAGTTCTTC	CASNNAESSYNEQFF
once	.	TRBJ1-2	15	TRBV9	TGTGCCAGCAGCCCTCAGAACGGACGGGTCTATGGCTACACCTTC	CASSPQNGRVYGYTF
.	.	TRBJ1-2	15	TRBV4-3	TGCGCCAGCAGCCAAGGCCAGACAGTTCTCTATGGCTACACCTTC	CASSQGQTVLYGYTF
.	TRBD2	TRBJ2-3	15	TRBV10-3	TGTGCCTCATCGACTAGCGGGACGAGTACAGATACGCAGTATTTT	CASSTSGTSTDTQYF
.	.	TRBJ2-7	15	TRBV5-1	TGCGCCAGCAGCTTGATCGACAGTCGGTTTTACGAGCAGTACTTC	CASSLIDSRFYEQYF
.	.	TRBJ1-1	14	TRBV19	TGTGCCAGCCGCGAAACAGGGATGAACACTGAAGCTTTCTTT	CASRETGMNTEAFF
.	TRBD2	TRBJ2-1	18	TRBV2	TGTGCCAGCAGAGCGGGACTAGCGGGGGGAGGCTCCTACAATGAGCAGTTCTTC	CASRAGLAGGGSYNEQFF
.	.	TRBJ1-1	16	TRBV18	TGTGCCAGCTCACCATTGTTACAGGCCACGAACACTGAAGCTTTCTTT	CASSPLLQATNTEAFF
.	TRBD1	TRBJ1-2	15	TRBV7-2	TGTGCCAGCACCCTGGCGGGGACAGTTAACTATGGCTACACCTTC	CASTLAGTVNYGYTF
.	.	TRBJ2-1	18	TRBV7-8	TGTGCCAGCAGCCCCAAGGGACAGGTTCCGGGACTAGAATATCGGCAGTTCTTC	CASSPKGQVPGLEYRQFF
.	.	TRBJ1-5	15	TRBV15	TGTGCCACCAGCAGAGATAGGGCAGCTCATCAGCCCCAGCATTTT	CATSRDRAAHQPQHF
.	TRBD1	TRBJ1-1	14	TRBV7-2	TGTGCCAGCAGCTTAGCGTTTCGGACAGGAGAAGCTTTCTTT	CASSLAFRTGEAFF
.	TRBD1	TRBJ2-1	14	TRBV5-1	TGCGCCAGCAGCCCATCGACAGGGGAATATGAGCAGTTCTTC	CASSPSTGEYEQFF
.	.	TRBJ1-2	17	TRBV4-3	TGCGCCAGCAGCCAGGAACCTTCGGGGGCGACCCTGTATGGCTACACCTTC	CASSQEPSGATLYGYTF
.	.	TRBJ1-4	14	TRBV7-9	TGTGCCAGCAGCTTCGGTGCAACTAATGAAAAACTGTTTTTT	CASSFGATNEKLFF
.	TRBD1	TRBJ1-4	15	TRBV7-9	TGTGCCAGCAGCTTAGGGGACAGGGATGTTGAAAAACTGTTTTTT	CASSLGDRDVEKLFF
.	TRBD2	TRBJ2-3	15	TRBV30	TGTGCCTGGAGCGGACTAGCGGGAGACACAGATACGCAGTATTTT	CAWSGLAGDTDTQYF
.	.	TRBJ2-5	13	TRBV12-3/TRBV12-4	TGTGCCAGCAGTTTACAGTCCCGAGAGACCCAGTACTTC	CASSLQSRETQYF
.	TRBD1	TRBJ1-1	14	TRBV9	TGTGCCAGCAGCACCGGACAGGGACGCACTGAAGCTTTCTTT	CASSTGQGRTEAFF
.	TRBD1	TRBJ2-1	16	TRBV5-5	TGTGCCAGCAGCTTGGTAGCAGGGGGAAAGCACAATGAGCAGTTCTTC	CASSLVAGGKHNEQFF
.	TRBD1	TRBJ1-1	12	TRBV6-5	TGTGCCAGCAGTCAGGGGGGCCCTGAAGCTTTCTTT	CASSQGGPEAFF
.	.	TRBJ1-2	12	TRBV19	TGTGCCAGCCGACTTATCGACTATGGCTACACCTTC	CASRLIDYGYTF
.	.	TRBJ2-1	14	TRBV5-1	TGCGCCAGCAGCTTGGCCGAACGTTACAATGAGCAGTTCTTC	CASSLAERYNEQFF
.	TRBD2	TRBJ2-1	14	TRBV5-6	TGTGCCAGCAGCTACTCGACTAGCGGCGATGAGCAGTTCTTC	CASSYSTSGDEQFF
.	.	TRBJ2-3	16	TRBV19	TGTGCCAGTAGTTCGACTAAGACGGGATTCACAGATACGCAGTATTTT	CASSSTKTGFTDTQYF
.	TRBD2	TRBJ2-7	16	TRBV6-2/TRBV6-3	TGTGCCAGCAGTTACGCCGGGACTAGCGCTGCCTACGAGCAGTACTTC	CASSYAGTSAAYEQYF
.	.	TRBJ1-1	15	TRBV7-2	TGTGCCAGCAGCTTATCGGGGGGCGGTTTGACTGAAGCTTTCTTT	CASSLSGGGLTEAFF
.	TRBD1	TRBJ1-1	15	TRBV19	TGTGCCACTTCCCGAACAGGGGGCGGGGGCACTGAAGCTTTCTTT	CATSRTGGGGTEAFF
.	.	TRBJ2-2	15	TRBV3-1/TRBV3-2	TGTGCCAGCCGACCGCATGATGGCGGCACCGGGGAGCTGTTTTTT	CASRPHDGGTGELFF
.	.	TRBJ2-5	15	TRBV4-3	TGCGCCAGCAGCCAAGGAGACACCCCTCGCGGGACCCAGTACTTC	CASSQGDTPRGTQYF
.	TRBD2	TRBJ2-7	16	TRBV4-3	TGCGCCAGCAGCCAAGATTCTAGCGGGAGAGGTTACGAGCAGTACTTC	CASSQDSSGRGYEQYF
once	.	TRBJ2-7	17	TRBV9	TGTGCCAGCAGCGTAGCTCCGATGGCAGGTTCGACCTACGAGCAGTACTTC	CASSVAPMAGSTYEQYF
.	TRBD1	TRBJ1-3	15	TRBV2	TGTGCCAGCACCCTGGACAGGGGCTTAGGAAACACCATATATTTT	CASTLDRGLGNTIYF
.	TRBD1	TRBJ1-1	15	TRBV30	TGTGCCTGGAGGTCGGCAGGGGGTACGAACACTGAAGCTTTCTTT	CAWRSAGGTNTEAFF
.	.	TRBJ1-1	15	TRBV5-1	TGCGCCAGCAGCTTAGCGCAGGGAGCGAACACTGAAGCTTTCTTT	CASSLAQGANTEAFF
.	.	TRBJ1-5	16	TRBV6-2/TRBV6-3	TGTGCCAGCAGTCGGACTACCACAGGAGGAGAGCAGCCCCAGCATTTT	CASSRTTTGGEQPQHF
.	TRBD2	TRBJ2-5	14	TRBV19	TGTGCCAGTAGTTACCTAGCGGGGTCCGAGACCCAGTACTTC	CASSYLAGSETQYF
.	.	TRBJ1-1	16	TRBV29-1	TGCAGCGTTGTAATCCGGGCCAGGGTTGGGCACACTGAAGCTTTCTTT	CSVVIRARVGHTEAFF